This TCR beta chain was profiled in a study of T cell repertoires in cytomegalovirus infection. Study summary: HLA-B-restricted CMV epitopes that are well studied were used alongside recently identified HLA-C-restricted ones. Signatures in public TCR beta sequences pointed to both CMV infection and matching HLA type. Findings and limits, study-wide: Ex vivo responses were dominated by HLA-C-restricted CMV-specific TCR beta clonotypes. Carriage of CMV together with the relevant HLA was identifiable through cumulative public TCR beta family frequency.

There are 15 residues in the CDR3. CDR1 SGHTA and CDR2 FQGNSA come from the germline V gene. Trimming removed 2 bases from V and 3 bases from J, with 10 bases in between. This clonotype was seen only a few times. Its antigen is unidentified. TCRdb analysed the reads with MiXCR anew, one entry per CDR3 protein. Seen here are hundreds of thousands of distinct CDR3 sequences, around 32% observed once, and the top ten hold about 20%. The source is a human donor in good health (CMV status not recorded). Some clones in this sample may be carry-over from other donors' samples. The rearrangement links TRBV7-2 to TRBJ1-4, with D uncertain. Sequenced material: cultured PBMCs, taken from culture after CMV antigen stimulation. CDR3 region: CASSLNRQPNEKLFF. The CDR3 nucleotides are TGTGCCAGCAGCTTAAATAGGCAGCCTAATGAAAAACTGTTTTTT.